The present T cell receptor (beta chain) was sequenced within a study of blood T cell repertoires in COVID-19. Researchers sorted participants into cohorts using their self-reported clinical history. TCRdb's table, derived via immunoSEQ multiplex PCR, lists solely in-frame clones and lacks some. Of 200,000 or so clones in the sample, roughly 80% were seen once. The germline V gene encodes CDR1 SGHNT and CDR2 YYREEE (reference sequence). Losses at the gene ends were 9 bases for V and 5 bases for J; bases not matched to a gene: 10. The CDR3 sequence is 13 residues long. This clone was picked up one time.

This chain links TRBV5-4 with TRBJ2-7; 8 bases are a match to TRBD2. The source material was PBMCs or T cells enriched from blood (not recorded which). This receptor was obtained from a woman in her thirties or forties with acute COVID-19. The CDR3 sequence is CAIPGTGGDEQYF. The CDR3 coding sequence is TGTGCCATCCCAGGAACGGGGGGGGACGAGCAGTACTTC.